This T cell receptor (beta chain) was obtained from a study of T cell changes during pregnancy in multiple sclerosis. Germline V gene lookup returns CDR1 SGHNT and CDR2 YYREEE (reference sequence). This CDR3 is built from 16 residues. V lost 2 bases to trimming and J lost 4 bases; unmatched junction nucleotides: 7. This clone appeared a single time. The assay was immunoSEQ multiplex PCR, and TCRdb's table has in-frame clones only and misses some. The repertoire has about 99,000 clones, 90% to 95% of them found once; the top ten carry 0.99%. This specimen consisted of peripheral blood, obtained after pregnancy. V and J are TRBV5-4 and TRBJ1-3; 9 bases map to TRBD1. The receptor comes from a female donor with multiple sclerosis, enrolled in a pregnancy study. The CDR3 nucleotides read TGTGCCAGCAGCTTTCCGGGACAGGGAGCCGGAAACACCATATATTTT. Residues: CASSFPGQGAGNTIYF.